These 8 T cell receptor beta chains originate from one sample sequenced in a study of prognosis after radiotherapy for stage I lung cancer. From genomic DNA, two-round multiplex PCR was used to amplify TCR beta CDR3. With primers specific to each TRBV and TRBJ gene, the first-round PCR was performed. TCRdb re-derived calls from the multiplex PCR reads in MiXCR, one entry per CDR3 protein. In the table there are 45,000 to 70,000 distinct CDR3 sequences, around a quarter of which are singletons. Sequenced material: PBMCs, taken before or after stereotactic body radiation therapy (not recorded which). The source of these receptors is a donor aged 50 or older with non-small cell lung cancer.

This clonotype was seen ten or more times. The rearrangement uses TRBV2 and TRBJ1-3; TRBD1 might be the D (5 bases). V was shortened by 2 bases and J by 2 bases, with 10 bases between the two germline ends. CDR3 length: 15 amino acids. CDR1 is SNHLY, CDR2 FYNNEI, per germline. The CDR3 spells CASSEFLGPGNTIYF. CDR3 coding DNA: TGTGCCAGCAGTGAATTTCTGGGGCCTGGAAACACCATATATTTT.

CDR3 sequence (DNA): TGTGCCAGCAGGCCCGGGACAGCTTCCTACAATGAGCAGTTCTTC. The encoded protein is CASRPGTASYNEQFF. This rearrangement joins TRBV6-2 or TRBV6-3 to TRBJ2-1, with 7 positions matching TRBD1. Losses at the gene ends were 6 bases for V and 1 base for J; bases not matched to a gene: 6. CDR1 and CDR2 from the germline V gene are MNHEY and SVGEGT. The CDR3 extends over 15 amino acids.

The J gene is TRBJ2-1, the V gene TRBV7-8; 13 bases line up with TRBD2. Per germline, CDR1 SGHVS and CDR2 FQNEAQ. The CDR3 covers 17 residues. Trimming removed 1 base from V and 5 bases from J; junction bases left unmatched: 5. The CDR3: CASSLETSGGLNNEQFF. In DNA, the CDR3 is TGTGCCAGCAGCTTAGAGACTAGCGGGGGGCTTAACAATGAGCAGTTCTTC.

This clonotype was counted at least ten times. This chain connects TRBV2 to TRBJ2-5; D is possibly TRBD2 (6 bases). Trimming took off 2 bases at V and 0 bases at J, with 13 bases between the two ends. The germline V gene has CDR1 SNHLY and CDR2 FYNNEI. The CDR3 loop spans 16 amino acids. The CDR3 nucleotides are TGTGCCAGCAGTGAAAGTCTAGCGCGGTACCAAGAGACCCAGTACTTC. Its translation: CASSESLARYQETQYF.

This clonotype was counted at least ten times. The chain combines TRBV12-3 or TRBV12-4 with TRBJ1-5; 10 bases are shared with TRBD1. CDR3 length equals 15 residues. Losses at the gene ends were 5 bases for V and 9 bases for J; bases not matched to a gene: 10. The DNA of the CDR3 is TGTGCCAGCAGTGCCGGGACAGGGGCTTGGTGGCCCCAGCATTTT. Translated, it gives CASSAGTGAWWPQHF.

V is TRBV20-1 and J is TRBJ2-3, with a tentative D call TRBD2 (6 bases). There are 15 residues in the CDR3. Germline loops: CDR1 DFQATT, CDR2 SNEGSKA (reference sequence). Trimming cost V 0 bases and J 1 base, with 11 bases left between them. The DNA of the CDR3 is TGCAGTGCTAGAGACGGGTGGGGGGGCACAGATACGCAGTATTTT. As protein: CSARDGWGGTDTQYF.

This chain connects TRBV7-6 to TRBJ2-3; TRBD2 matches 11 bases. Germline V gene data show CDR1 as SGHVS and CDR2 as FNYEAQ. The length of the CDR3 is 18 residues. Losses at the gene ends were 4 bases for V and 4 bases for J; bases not matched to a gene: 13. This CDR3 is CASSCRASGGREADTQYF. The CDR3 bases are TGTGCCAGCAGCTGCCGGGCTAGCGGGGGGAGGGAGGCAGATACGCAGTATTTT.

This rearrangement joins TRBV20-1 to TRBJ1-2; possibly TRBD1 for D (6 bases). Germline loops: CDR1 DFQATT, CDR2 SNEGSKA (reference sequence). V lost 6 bases, J lost 2 bases, and 13 bases lay in between. The CDR3 has 13 amino acids. CDR3 DNA: TGCAGTGCCAGCCCAACAGGGAACTATGGCTACACCTTC. This sequence encodes CSASPTGNYGYTF.